This TCR beta chain is from a study of T cell responses to AZD1222 COVID-19 vaccine. Study-level results: Researchers took repertoire samples only after the peak T cell response had come. Baseline testing showed seropositivity in only a handful of AZD1222 recipients.

The repertoire was sequenced with immunoSEQ multiplex PCR; TCRdb's copy has only in-frame clones and lacks some. The repertoire has more than 95,000 clones, around 90% of them found once; the top ten carry over 8%. V shed 2 bases and J shed 7 bases, with 15 bases lying between them. Germline V gene sequence: CDR1 SGHTA, CDR2 FQGNSA. CDR3 size: 14 residues. On this clone itself: Its antigen remains unknown.

The rearrangement links TRBV7-2 to TRBJ2-7; D might be TRBD1 (6 bases). The starting material was peripheral blood, obtained on day 0 of AZD1222 vaccination. This clonotype was obtained from an adult in good health. The chain's CDR3 is CASSLINWQGEQYF. The CDR3 DNA follows: TGTGCCAGCAGCTTAATAAACTGGCAGGGGGAGCAGTACTTC.